This section outlines one T cell receptor beta chain sequence together with its context. This record belongs to a study of blood T cell repertoires in COVID-19. Germline V gene sequence: CDR1 GTSNPN, CDR2 SVGIG (reference sequence). Unmatched junction bases numbered 10, after V lost 8 bases and J lost 7 bases. The CDR3 consists of 13 residues. Some clones are missing from TCRdb's copy, which holds only in-frame ones; the method was immunoSEQ multiplex PCR. The sample shows 55,000 to 65,000 clones, almost 80% of them seen only once. Source material: peripheral blood. The rearrangement joins TRBV30 to TRBJ1-2; 10 bases are shared with TRBD1. The sequence came from a man between 60 and 75 years old with acute or convalescent COVID-19. The CDR3, as DNA: TGTGCCAGCCACACTGGGACAGGGGCTGGCTACACCTTC. Translated: CASHTGTGAGYTF.